Reported below is one T cell receptor (beta chain). The authors' processing: Nucleated cell number was recorded as an estimate derived from reference gene primer amplification. Sequenced by immunoSEQ multiplex PCR; TCRdb stores in-frame clones only, minus some. V and J calls and clone size are copied from that table; D and trimming were computed from the DNA. The sample yields some 150,000 clones, 81% seen once. The sample originates from a study of blood T cell repertoires in COVID-19. Looking at the study overall: The samples span acute and convalescent COVID-19 from the United States, Italy and Spain. From T cells, B-cell-depleted T cells, or PBMCs came the material, which was cDNA or gDNA.

The CDR3 loop spans 17 amino acids. V dropped 0 bases and J dropped 1; count of bases not matched to a gene: 9. CDR1 is SGHRS and CDR2 is YFSETQ in the germline V gene. The receptor was derived from a woman aged 55 to 70 with active or convalescent COVID-19. The J gene is TRBJ1-1, the V gene TRBV5-1; 7 bases are shared with TRBD1. Sequenced sample: peripheral blood. This CDR3 is CASSLDTGTVWNTEAFF. CDR3 coding DNA: TGCGCCAGCAGCTTGGACACCGGGACAGTATGGAACACTGAAGCTTTCTTT.